These 26 T cell receptor beta chains came from one sample sequenced in a study of cytomegalovirus exposure and HLA in healthy donors. 60 Vbeta and 13 Jbeta primers were used in PCR. TCRdb keeps only in-frame clones here, not all; method: immunoSEQ multiplex PCR. The sample consists of roughly 150,000 clones, roughly four fifths of them appearing once. The sequencing sample was made of PBMCs. All receptors derive from a female donor in good health and CMV-seronegative.

J is TRBJ2-2 and V is TRBV25-1, with 7 bases lining up with TRBD1. The trim removed 11 bases at V and 6 bases at J, leaving 6 bases unmatched. This CDR3 contains 12 residues. Per the germline V gene, CDR1 is MGHDK and CDR2 is SYGVNS. The CDR3 DNA sequence: TGTGCCTGTAACAGGGGAGCCGGGGAGCTGTTTTTT. Protein: CACNRGAGELFF.

The chain uses TRBV4-3 and TRBJ2-7; TRBD1 matches 9 bases. Germline assignment: CDR1 LGHNA and CDR2 YSLEER. The V segment lost 3 bases and the J segment 3 bases; nucleotides outside the gene matches: 12. This CDR3 is 17 amino acids long. The CDR3 DNA sequence: TGCGCCAGCAGCCATTTTCCACCCCGGGGACAGGGCTACGAGCAGTACTTC. Translated, it gives CASSHFPPRGQGYEQYF.

This sequence joins TRBV2 and TRBJ2-3; 14 bases align to TRBD2. The V and J ends lost 4 bases and 6 bases, in that order; junction bases with no gene match: 3. This CDR3 contains 15 residues. The germline CDR1 and CDR2 sequences are SNHLY and FYNNEI. The CDR3 DNA sequence: TGTGCCAGCAGTGGGGGACTAGCGGGAGCCGATACGCAGTATTTT. Its protein product is CASSGGLAGADTQYF.

The rearrangement uses TRBV28 and TRBJ1-5, with 7 nucleotides matching TRBD1. CDR3 size: 14 residues. J lost 6 bases, V lost 6 bases, and 8 bases had no gene match. CDR1 MDHEN and CDR2 SYDVKM come from the germline V gene. The CDR3 coding sequence is TGTGCCAGCAGCCGGTGGACAGGAGCTCAGCCCCAGCATTTT. Its protein is CASSRWTGAQPQHF.

This sequence joins TRBV7-9 and TRBJ2-5, with 10 bases that match TRBD2. The CDR3 is 16 amino acids. V gave up 5 bases and J gave up 1 base; unmatched junction bases: 7. Per germline, CDR1 SEHNR and CDR2 FQNEAQ (reference sequence). The CDR3 sequence is CASSPGLAFAQETQYF. CDR3 coding DNA: TGTGCCAGCAGCCCGGGACTAGCGTTTGCCCAAGAGACCCAGTACTTC.

This chain joins TRBV7-9 and TRBJ2-2; possibly TRBD1 or TRBD2 for D (7 bases each). The CDR3 totals 14 residues. V shed 10 bases and J shed 3 bases, with 15 bases lying between them. Germline V gene lookup returns CDR1 SEHNR and CDR2 FQNEAQ (reference sequence). DNA of the CDR3: TGTGCCACCAGGGGGGGATCAGACACCGGGGAGCTGTTTTTT. Translated: CATRGGSDTGELFF.

This clone was detected a few times. This chain links TRBV5-8 with TRBJ2-7; D perhaps matches TRBD2 (6 bases). The V gene's germline CDR1 is SGHTS and CDR2 YDEGEE. Trimming left V 2 bases short and J 4 bases short, with 10 bases between. This CDR3 comprises 13 residues. The CDR3 DNA reads as TGTGCCAGCAGCTTCGGGGGTGGTTACGAGCAGTACTTC. Its translation is CASSFGGGYEQYF.

The chain carries TRBV4-2 and TRBJ2-7; D may be TRBD2 (6 bases). The V gene lost 0 bases and the J gene lost 6 bases, with 18 bases spanning the gap. The CDR3 length is 16 residues. Germline values: CDR1 LGHNA, CDR2 YNFKEQ. CDR3 DNA: TGTGCCAGCAGCCAAGATGGGGAAGGGACTCCGGGCGAGCAGTACTTC. Translation gives CASSQDGEGTPGEQYF.

This clone was counted between two and nine times. The CDR3 DNA is TGTGCCAGCAAGGGACAGATAGACACAGATACGCAGTATTTT. Translated, it gives CASKGQIDTDTQYF. The chain uses TRBV2 and TRBJ2-3, with 7 positions matching TRBD1. V lost 7 bases, J lost 2 bases, and 6 bases stayed unmatched. The CDR3 length is 14 residues. In germline, CDR1 is SNHLY, CDR2 FYNNEI.

The CDR3: CASSLAGTAYGYTF. For the CDR3, the DNA is TGTGCCAGCAGCTTAGCAGGGACTGCCTATGGCTACACCTTC. The V and J genes are TRBV11-2 and TRBJ1-2, with D possibly being TRBD1 (5 bases). The germline CDR1 and CDR2 sequences are SGHAT and FQNNGV. This CDR3 has 14 amino acids. V lost 1 base and J lost 4, with 10 bases in between.

The V and J genes are TRBV30 and TRBJ1-5; TRBD1 matches at 8 bases. Germline trimming cut 0 bases from V and 4 bases from J; bases unmatched to any gene: 8. Germline V gives CDR1 GTSNPN, CDR2 SVGIG (reference sequence). The CDR3 spans 16 residues. This CDR3 is CAWSVPRTGLNQPQHF. DNA for the CDR3: TGTGCCTGGAGTGTCCCCAGGACAGGGCTAAATCAGCCCCAGCATTTT.

The chain employs TRBV6-5 and TRBJ1-2, with D possibly TRBD1 on 5 matching bases. The ends were cut back, 5 bases at V and 4 bases at J, with 11 bases in the middle. The CDR3 loop spans 13 amino acids. The germline V gene has CDR1 MNHEY and CDR2 SVGAGI. CDR3 protein: CASSAQAAYGYTF. In DNA form, the CDR3 reads TGTGCCAGCAGTGCACAGGCGGCCTATGGCTACACCTTC.

CDR3 sequence (DNA): TGTGCCAGCAGCCGCCTAGACAGGGGAGGGACTGAAGCTTTCTTT. Translation: CASSRLDRGGTEAFF. The gene calls are TRBV9 and TRBJ1-1; 8 bases align to TRBD1. CDR1 is SGDLS, CDR2 YYNGEE, per germline. This CDR3 contains 15 residues. V shed 4 bases and J 5 bases; nucleotides not matched to a gene: 10.

This chain uses TRBV7-8 with TRBJ2-5; a weak D match, TRBD2 (5 bases). The CDR3 length is 15 residues. CDR1 is SGHVS and CDR2 is FQNEAQ in the germline V gene. V shed 4 bases and J shed 5 bases, with 17 bases lying between them. CDR3 DNA: TGTGCCAGCAGCTACCCACGGGAACTTGGGGAGACCCAGTACTTC. It translates to CASSYPRELGETQYF.

As to this clone: Other DNA sequences in the same sample also yield this CDR3. The rearrangement joins TRBV6-5 to TRBJ2-7, with a tentative D call TRBD2 (6 bases). Trimming pared 6 bases from V and 3 bases from J, leaving 12 bases between. Germline V gene lookup returns CDR1 MNHEY and CDR2 SVGAGI. The CDR3 spans 13 residues. The CDR3 sequence: CASRRTGSYEQYF. Written as DNA, the CDR3 is TGTGCCAGCAGACGAACCGGGAGCTACGAGCAGTACTTC.

V and J are TRBV27 and TRBJ2-7; 9 nucleotides line up with TRBD1. Germline assignment: CDR1 MNHEY and CDR2 SMNVEV (reference sequence). V trimming: 8 bases; J trimming: 0 bases; junction bases outside the gene matches: 8. This CDR3 is built from 15 residues. The CDR3 DNA sequence: TGTGCCAGCCACACCGGGACAGGGAGCTCCTACGAGCAGTACTTC. Translating it yields CASHTGTGSSYEQYF.

The V gene is TRBV28, the J gene TRBJ2-6; no firm D call. The length of the CDR3 is 18 residues. Trimming took 2 bases from V and 1 from J, leaving 15 bases between them. In germline, CDR1 is MDHEN, CDR2 SYDVKM. The CDR3 nucleotides read TGTGCCAGCAGTTTAGGGCACCAAGAACGGTCTGGGGCCAACGTCCTGACTTTC. It translates to CASSLGHQERSGANVLTF.

J is TRBJ1-5 and V is TRBV30, with D tentatively TRBD1 (5 bases). V shed 1 base and J shed 2 bases, with 15 bases lying between them. From germline, CDR1 is GTSNPN and CDR2 SVGIG (reference sequence). The CDR3 runs 16 residues. Here the CDR3 reads CAWSDQTVRRNQPQHF. CDR3 nucleotide sequence: TGTGCCTGGAGTGACCAGACAGTCCGGCGCAATCAGCCCCAGCATTTT.

This clone was observed once. The chain employs TRBV4-3 and TRBJ2-1, with 9 bases fitting TRBD2. Germline trimming cut 1 base from V and 0 bases from J; bases unmatched to any gene: 19. This CDR3 region has 22 residues. CDR1 and CDR2 from the germline V gene are LGHNA and YSLEER. In nucleotides, the CDR3 is TGCGCCAGCAGCCAAGGGTGGTCCCTCCGACTAGCGGAGACACACTCCTACAATGAGCAGTTCTTC. It is translated as CASSQGWSLRLAETHSYNEQFF.

The chain couples TRBV5-1 to TRBJ2-7; TRBD2 might be the D (6 bases). V was pared by 2 bases and J by 2 bases, with 11 bases between. CDR1 is SGHRS and CDR2 is YFSETQ in the germline V gene. CDR3 size: 14 residues. The CDR3 nucleotides are TGCGCCAGCAGCTTCGGGACTGAAACCTACGAGCAGTACTTC. Translating gives CASSFGTETYEQYF.

The chain joins TRBV19 to TRBJ2-7; 7 bases map to TRBD2. V trimming: 4 bases; J trimming: 5 bases; junction bases outside the gene matches: 8. This CDR3 spans 14 amino acids. The V gene's germline CDR1 is LNHDA and CDR2 SQIVND (reference sequence). The CDR3 spells CASSTGLEVDEQYF. CDR3 coding DNA: TGTGCCAGTAGTACAGGACTAGAAGTTGACGAGCAGTACTTC.

The rearrangement uses TRBV5-1 and TRBJ1-1, with 8 nucleotides matching TRBD1. The CDR3 loop spans 15 amino acids. J gave up 0 bases and V 0 bases, and 1 base lay outside the gene matches. Germline loops: CDR1 SGHRS, CDR2 YFSETQ. In DNA, the CDR3 is TGCGCCAGCAGCTTGGGGGACAGGATGAACACTGAAGCTTTCTTT. Protein product: CASSLGDRMNTEAFF.

The gene calls are TRBV4-3 and TRBJ2-2, with D tentatively TRBD2 (6 bases). Germline assignment: CDR1 LGHNA and CDR2 YSLEER. CDR3 length: 16 residues. The ends were cut back, 0 bases at V and 4 bases at J, with 12 bases in the middle. The CDR3 loop is CASSQDRAGSTGELFF. The DNA for the CDR3 is TGCGCCAGCAGCCAAGATCGGGCGGGATCCACCGGGGAGCTGTTTTTT.

The genes are TRBV5-1 and TRBJ2-5, with TRBD2 matching over 12 bases. There are 17 residues in the CDR3. Germline CDR1 is SGHRS and CDR2 is YFSETQ. The trim removed 0 bases at V and 4 bases at J, leaving 7 bases unmatched. CDR3 protein: CASSLGLAGGPPETQYF. The DNA of the CDR3 is TGCGCCAGCAGCTTGGGGCTAGCGGGGGGGCCCCCAGAGACCCAGTACTTC.

This clone was picked up a small number of times. The chain uses TRBV2 and TRBJ1-4; tentatively, D is TRBD1 (6 bases). Trimming removed 0 bases from V and 7 bases from J, with 15 bases in between. CDR1 SNHLY and CDR2 FYNNEI come from the germline V gene. This CDR3 region has 16 residues. The CDR3 DNA reads as TGTGCCAGCAGTGAAGCGCACGGGGGGCAAAGTGAAAAACTGTTTTTT. Its protein product is CASSEAHGGQSEKLFF. The entire variable domain, with the rest obtained from reference TRBV2 and TRBJ1-4, is as follows: EPEVTQTPSHQVTQMGQEVILRCVPISNHLYFYWYRQILGQKVEFLVSFYNNEISEKSEIFDDQFSVERPDGSNFTLKIRSTKLEDSAMYFCASSEAHGGQSEKLFFGSGTQLSVL.

The chain couples TRBV7-8 to TRBJ2-2, with 14 bases lining up with TRBD2. The V segment lost 5 bases and the J segment 2 bases; nucleotides outside the gene matches: 10. The CDR3 covers 19 residues. Per the germline V gene, CDR1 is SGHVS and CDR2 is FQNEAQ. CDR3 protein: CASSGRLAGGPGNTGELFF. The CDR3 bases are TGTGCCAGCAGCGGGCGACTAGCGGGAGGGCCGGGAAACACCGGGGAGCTGTTTTTT.